The present TCR beta chain was sequenced within a study of Ad26.COV2.S vaccination and SARS-CoV-2 variants. Study-wide context: Intramuscular Ad26.COV2.S doses were given once or twice, 56 days apart. Findings of the study overall: For non-spike TCRs, breadth in vaccine recipients resembled that in placebo recipients.

Treatment described: 15 to 20 received Ad26.COV2.S at low or high dose, single or two shots; about 5 received placebo; per-sample allocation not given. Day 63 after the first injection of vaccine or placebo was the sampling time. This person who donated was an adult of 18-55 years in Boston. This CDR3 spans 13 amino acids. Trimming removed 6 bases from V and 5 bases from J; junction bases left unmatched: 6. Profiled with immunoSEQ multiplex PCR; TCRdb holds only in-frame clones, not every one. The table includes 400,000 to 450,000 clones, around 90% detected once. On this clone itself: Its antigen remains unidentified.

The chain combines TRBV12-3 or TRBV12-4 with TRBJ1-1; 7 bases are a match to TRBD1. The input for sequencing was peripheral blood, taken in a trial of Ad26.COV2.S vaccine versus placebo. The receptor comes from a person between 18 and 65 years old who received the Ad26.COV2.S COVID-19 vaccine or a placebo. CDR3 in DNA: TGTGCCAGCAGCTTAAAACAGGGGACTGAAGCTTTCTTT. It specifies CASSLKQGTEAFF.